The 6 T cell receptor beta chains presented below share a single source sample, sequenced in a study of T cell responses to AZD1222 COVID-19 vaccine. Repertoires were generated with immunoSEQ multiplex PCR, while TCRdb's copy carries only in-frame clones and drops some. The sample has 110,000 to 150,000 clones; under 95% are singletons. The material sequenced was peripheral blood, taken 28 days after the second AZD1222 dose. The receptor set was obtained from an adult who received the AZD1222 COVID-19 vaccine.

A few counts support this clone. This chain links TRBV12-3 or TRBV12-4 with TRBJ1-2; 7 positions agree with TRBD1. This CDR3 contains 13 residues. Germline trimming cut 6 bases from V and 4 bases from J; bases unmatched to any gene: 5. The CDR3 DNA sequence: TGTGCCAGCAGGAGACAGGGAACCTATGGCTACACCTTC. It translates to CASRRQGTYGYTF.

The rearrangement joins TRBV9 to TRBJ2-3; D tentatively reads TRBD1 or TRBD2 (5 bases each). V lost 2 bases to trimming and J lost 4 bases, with 17 bases between them. CDR1 SGDLS and CDR2 YYNGEE come from the germline V gene. The CDR3 is 16 amino acids. CDR3 bases: TGTGCCAGCAGCGTTGTCCCCGGGGCGAAGGCAGATACGCAGTATTTT. It is translated as CASSVVPGAKADTQYF.

The CDR3 DNA follows: TGTGCCAGCAGCTTGCGGAGGGGTAACAATGAGCAGTTCTTC. This codes for CASSLRRGNNEQFF. The chain uses TRBV7-2 and TRBJ2-1; possible D gene TRBD2, 6 bases. CDR1 SGHTA and CDR2 FQGNSA come from the germline V gene. The CDR3 covers 14 residues. V was cut by 3 bases and J by 5 bases, with 11 bases left in between. Full variable domain (outside the CDR3, taken from reference TRBV7-2 and TRBJ2-1): GAGVSQSPSNKVTEKGKDVELRCDPISGHTALYWYRQSLGQGLEFLIYFQGNSAPDKSGLPSDRFSAERTGGSVSTLTIQRTQQEDSAVYLCASSLRRGNNEQFFGPGTRLTVL.

This clone showed up just once. The chain recombines TRBV11-2 with TRBJ1-2, with D maybe TRBD1 (5 bases). V lost 7 bases, J lost 4 bases, and 10 bases lay in between. Looked up from germline, CDR1 is SGHAT and CDR2 is FQNNGV. The CDR3 consists of 12 residues. This chain's CDR3 is CASTFGGYGYTF. As DNA, the CDR3 is TGTGCCAGCACCTTTGGGGGCTATGGCTACACCTTC.

The chain has TRBV20-1 and TRBJ1-3; D gene unclear. Per germline, CDR1 DFQATT and CDR2 SNEGSKA (reference sequence). V was trimmed by 5 bases and J by 5 bases, leaving 7 bases between them. CDR3 length: 11 amino acids. CDR3 nucleotides: TGCAGTGCTGATAGGAGAAACACCATATATTTT. This translates into CSADRRNTIYF.

This clone was counted only a few times. The chain recombines TRBV2 with TRBJ2-4; D possibly corresponds to TRBD2 (5 bases). The CDR3 covers 15 residues. Trimming left V 6 bases short and J 1 base short, with 13 bases between. CDR1 is SNHLY and CDR2 is FYNNEI in the germline V gene. CDR3: CASSAGLVAKNIQYF. Here the CDR3 DNA reads TGTGCCAGCAGCGCAGGACTGGTGGCCAAAAACATTCAGTACTTC.